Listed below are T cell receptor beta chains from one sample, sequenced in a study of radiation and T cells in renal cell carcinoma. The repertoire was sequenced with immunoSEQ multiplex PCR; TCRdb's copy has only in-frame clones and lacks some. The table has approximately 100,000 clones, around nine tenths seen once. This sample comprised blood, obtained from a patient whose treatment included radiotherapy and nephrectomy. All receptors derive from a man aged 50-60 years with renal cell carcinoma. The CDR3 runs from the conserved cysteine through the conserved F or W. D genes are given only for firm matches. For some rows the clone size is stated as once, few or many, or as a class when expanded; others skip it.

CDR3 DNA: TGTGCCAGCCTCCGGACGGAGACCCAGTACTTC
CDR3 protein: CASLRTETQYF
J gene: TRBJ2-5
V gene: TRBV2
clone size: -
D gene: -

CDR3 DNA: TGTGCCAGCAGCCGGGCGACGGTCGACACAGATACGCAGTATTTT
CDR3 protein: CASSRATVDTDTQYF
J gene: TRBJ2-3
V gene: TRBV5-8
clone size: -
D gene: -

CDR3 DNA: TGTGCCAGCAGTGAAGCGCGGGAAAATGAGCAGTTCTTC
CDR3 protein: CASSEARENEQFF
J gene: TRBJ2-1
V gene: TRBV2
clone size: -
D gene: -

CDR3 DNA: TGTGCCAGCCGTTGGGGGGCCCGTGCAGATACGCAGTATTTT
CDR3 protein: CASRWGARADTQYF
J gene: TRBJ2-3
V gene: TRBV6-6
clone size: -
D gene: -

CDR3 DNA: TGTGCCAGCAGCGTAGTAGGGAACTATGGCTACACCTTC
CDR3 protein: CASSVVGNYGYTF
J gene: TRBJ1-2
V gene: TRBV9
clone size: few
D gene: -

CDR3 DNA: TGTGCCAGCCTGAGGAGCCCCGCCGCCCCGGGCTACACCTTC
CDR3 protein: CASLRSPAAPGYTF
J gene: TRBJ1-2
V gene: TRBV28
clone size: -
D gene: -

CDR3 DNA: TGCGCCAGCAGCCAACGTGGGAACTACTATGGCTACACCTTC
CDR3 protein: CASSQRGNYYGYTF
J gene: TRBJ1-2
V gene: TRBV4-1
clone size: -
D gene: -

CDR3 DNA: TGTGCCAGTGGGGAAGGGCAGGGCATGAACACCATATATTTT
CDR3 protein: CASGEGQGMNTIYF
J gene: TRBJ1-3
V gene: TRBV19
clone size: -
D gene: -

CDR3 DNA: TGTGCCAGCAGCCCTCGGACAGTCTCTGGAAACACCATATATTTT
CDR3 protein: CASSPRTVSGNTIYF
J gene: TRBJ1-3
V gene: TRBV7-2
clone size: once
D gene: -

CDR3 DNA: TGTGCCAGCTCACCTTTCCGGGAGCAGCAAGAGACCCAGTACTTC
CDR3 protein: CASSPFREQQETQYF
J gene: TRBJ2-5
V gene: TRBV18
clone size: once
D gene: -

CDR3 DNA: TGTGCCAGCAGCTTGGAAGGGGTCGGCCAGCCCCAGCATTTT
CDR3 protein: CASSLEGVGQPQHF
J gene: TRBJ1-5
V gene: TRBV5-4
clone size: -
D gene: -

CDR3 DNA: TGCGCCAGCAGCCAAGAGCGGGCCCGGGGAGCTAACTATGGCTACACCTTC
CDR3 protein: CASSQERARGANYGYTF
J gene: TRBJ1-2
V gene: TRBV4-3
clone size: -
D gene: -

CDR3 DNA: TGTGCCAGCAGGCCGGGACAGATGAACACTGAAGCTTTCTTT
CDR3 protein: CASRPGQMNTEAFF
J gene: TRBJ1-1
V gene: TRBV6-6
clone size: -
D gene: TRBD1

CDR3 DNA: TGTGCCACCAGCAGTGGACAGACCGGGGCCAACGTCCTGACTTTC
CDR3 protein: CATSSGQTGANVLTF
J gene: TRBJ2-6
V gene: TRBV15
clone size: once
D gene: -

CDR3 DNA: TGTGCCAGCAGTCAAGCCCGGATAGATACGCAGTATTTT
CDR3 protein: CASSQARIDTQYF
J gene: TRBJ2-3
V gene: TRBV6-6
clone size: -
D gene: -

CDR3 DNA: TGTGCCAGCAGCCCTGACAGTCTAGATACGCAGTATTTT
CDR3 protein: CASSPDSLDTQYF
J gene: TRBJ2-3
V gene: TRBV7-9
clone size: once
D gene: -

CDR3 DNA: TGTGCCAGCAGTTACGAGAGGTCAGGGGCCAACGTCCTGACTTTC
CDR3 protein: CASSYERSGANVLTF
J gene: TRBJ2-6
V gene: TRBV6-6
clone size: few
D gene: -

CDR3 DNA: TGTGCCAGCAGCGTAGGGGGCCGCTCCTCTGGAAACACCATATATTTT
CDR3 protein: CASSVGGRSSGNTIYF
J gene: TRBJ1-3
V gene: TRBV9
clone size: -
D gene: -

CDR3 DNA: TGTGCCAGCTGCTATGAAGAGACCCAGTACTTC
CDR3 protein: CASCYEETQYF
J gene: TRBJ2-5
V gene: TRBV2
clone size: -
D gene: -

CDR3 DNA: TGTGCCAGCAGCCAGAGGTCCGGGACTTACTACAATGAGCAGTTCTTC
CDR3 protein: CASSQRSGTYYNEQFF
J gene: TRBJ2-1
V gene: TRBV14
clone size: -
D gene: -

CDR3 DNA: TGCGCCAGCAGTAGGGGGCTCGACGGAAACACCATATATTTT
CDR3 protein: CASSRGLDGNTIYF
J gene: TRBJ1-3
V gene: TRBV10-2
clone size: -
D gene: TRBD1

CDR3 DNA: TGTGCCAGCAGCTTAGACGGGAGCGGAGATGAGCAGTTCTTC
CDR3 protein: CASSLDGSGDEQFF
J gene: TRBJ2-1
V gene: TRBV7-3
clone size: once
D gene: -

CDR3 DNA: TGTGCCAGCAGCTTAGCCCTAGCGGGGATCTACAATGAGCAGTTCTTC
CDR3 protein: CASSLALAGIYNEQFF
J gene: TRBJ2-1
V gene: TRBV7-9
clone size: -
D gene: TRBD2

CDR3 DNA: TGTGCCAGCACCCTCCCCTCTAGGGGGGACCTTTACAATGAGCAGTTCTTC
CDR3 protein: CASTLPSRGDLYNEQFF
J gene: TRBJ2-1
V gene: TRBV7-9
clone size: once
D gene: -

CDR3 DNA: TGTGCCAGTAGTATAACCGGCAGACCGATCCTCTCAGGGAGAGAGACCCAGTACTTC
CDR3 protein: CASSITGRPILSGRETQYF
J gene: TRBJ2-5
V gene: TRBV19
clone size: -
D gene: -

CDR3 DNA: TGTGCCAGCAGTGAATTAACGGTCTACACTGAAGCTTTCTTT
CDR3 protein: CASSELTVYTEAFF
J gene: TRBJ1-1
V gene: TRBV6-1
clone size: -
D gene: -

CDR3 DNA: TGTGCCAGCAGTGAAGCGCTTCCGGAGGTGCAGTTCTTC
CDR3 protein: CASSEALPEVQFF
J gene: TRBJ2-1
V gene: TRBV6-1
clone size: once
D gene: -

CDR3 DNA: TGCGCCAGCAGCTTGACAGGGGGGACCTACAATGAGCAGTTCTTC
CDR3 protein: CASSLTGGTYNEQFF
J gene: TRBJ2-1
V gene: TRBV5-1
clone size: -
D gene: TRBD1

CDR3 DNA: TGTGCCAGCAGCTGGGGACAGGGAGTGAATCAGCCCCAGCATTTT
CDR3 protein: CASSWGQGVNQPQHF
J gene: TRBJ1-5
V gene: TRBV7-2
clone size: -
D gene: TRBD1

CDR3 DNA: TGTGCCAGCAGCCCAACTTTAGTGTACTCCTACGAGCAGTACTTC
CDR3 protein: CASSPTLVYSYEQYF
J gene: TRBJ2-7
V gene: TRBV9
clone size: once
D gene: -

CDR3 DNA: TGTGCCAGCAGCTTACTGGGGACAGGGAGATACGAGCAGTACTTC
CDR3 protein: CASSLLGTGRYEQYF
J gene: TRBJ2-7
V gene: TRBV13
clone size: -
D gene: TRBD1

CDR3 DNA: TGCGCCAGCAGCTTGCAGAACGGGGGCGGGTACGAGCAGTACTTC
CDR3 protein: CASSLQNGGGYEQYF
J gene: TRBJ2-7
V gene: TRBV5-1
clone size: -
D gene: -

CDR3 DNA: TGTGCCAGCAGCGTAGAAGGGTTAGGAGCCTATGGCTACACCTTC
CDR3 protein: CASSVEGLGAYGYTF
J gene: TRBJ1-2
V gene: TRBV9
clone size: -
D gene: -

CDR3 DNA: TGTGCCAGCAGCTCCGCAGGGCGACGCGACGAGCAGTACTTC
CDR3 protein: CASSSAGRRDEQYF
J gene: TRBJ2-7
V gene: TRBV5-6
clone size: -
D gene: -

CDR3 DNA: TGTGCCTGGAGTGTTCCCGTGTGGAGGAACCCCTACGAGCAGTACTTC
CDR3 protein: CAWSVPVWRNPYEQYF
J gene: TRBJ2-7
V gene: TRBV30
clone size: -
D gene: -

CDR3 DNA: TGTGCCAGCAGTTACTCCGTAGCCAACAGCTATGGCTACACCTTC
CDR3 protein: CASSYSVANSYGYTF
J gene: TRBJ1-2
V gene: TRBV6-6
clone size: -
D gene: -

CDR3 DNA: TGTGCCAGTAGTATTGGGAGCTACGAGCAGTACTTC
CDR3 protein: CASSIGSYEQYF
J gene: TRBJ2-7
V gene: TRBV19
clone size: -
D gene: -

CDR3 DNA: TGTGCCAGCGTACAGGGGCCTAGCAATCAGCCCCAGCATTTT
CDR3 protein: CASVQGPSNQPQHF
J gene: TRBJ1-5
V gene: TRBV6-6
clone size: -
D gene: TRBD1

CDR3 DNA: TGTGCCAGCAGCTTAAGTGGACAAGGGGAGCTGTTTTTT
CDR3 protein: CASSLSGQGELFF
J gene: TRBJ2-2
V gene: TRBV7-3
clone size: -
D gene: -

CDR3 DNA: TGTGCCAGCTCACCATACGGGAGTGGGTACGAGCAGTACTTC
CDR3 protein: CASSPYGSGYEQYF
J gene: TRBJ2-7
V gene: TRBV18
clone size: -
D gene: -

CDR3 DNA: TGTGCCAGTAGCCCCGGACACCACTCTGGGGCCAACGTCCTGACTTTC
CDR3 protein: CASSPGHHSGANVLTF
J gene: TRBJ2-6
V gene: TRBV19
clone size: -
D gene: -

CDR3 DNA: TGTGCCAGCAGTGACAGGAGGGCAGATACGCAGTATTTT
CDR3 protein: CASSDRRADTQYF
J gene: TRBJ2-3
V gene: TRBV6-4
clone size: -
D gene: -

CDR3 DNA: TGTGCCAGCAGCTTAGTAGGAGGAGGGGGCGCCGAGCAGTACTTC
CDR3 protein: CASSLVGGGGAEQYF
J gene: TRBJ2-7
V gene: TRBV7-8
clone size: -
D gene: -

CDR3 DNA: TGTGCCAGCAGCTCGCCGGGACAGCGGGGCTACACCTTC
CDR3 protein: CASSSPGQRGYTF
J gene: TRBJ1-2
V gene: TRBV7-9
clone size: -
D gene: TRBD1

CDR3 DNA: TGTGCCAGCAGTACGCTAGTTGCGGAGACCCAGTACTTC
CDR3 protein: CASSTLVAETQYF
J gene: TRBJ2-5
V gene: TRBV6-5
clone size: -
D gene: -

CDR3 DNA: TGTGCCAGCCGCCCTCTCACAGGGTCCTATGGCTACACCTTC
CDR3 protein: CASRPLTGSYGYTF
J gene: TRBJ1-2
V gene: TRBV6-5
clone size: few
D gene: -

CDR3 DNA: TGTGCCTGGGAGACTAGCTCCGGCTCCTACGAGCAGTACTTC
CDR3 protein: CAWETSSGSYEQYF
J gene: TRBJ2-7
V gene: TRBV30
clone size: -
D gene: TRBD2

CDR3 DNA: TGTGCCAGCAGCACATACGGCAGGGGGAGAGAGACCCAGTACTTC
CDR3 protein: CASSTYGRGRETQYF
J gene: TRBJ2-5
V gene: TRBV7-8
clone size: -
D gene: TRBD1

CDR3 DNA: TGTGCCAGCAGCTTGGACAGGGGAATAACTGAAGCTTTCTTT
CDR3 protein: CASSLDRGITEAFF
J gene: TRBJ1-1
V gene: TRBV5-4
clone size: -
D gene: TRBD1

CDR3 DNA: TGTGCCACCAGCAGTGGGGGGCAGGGTGGACAGCCCCAGCATTTT
CDR3 protein: CATSSGGQGGQPQHF
J gene: TRBJ1-5
V gene: TRBV15
clone size: -
D gene: -

CDR3 DNA: TGCGCCAGCAGCGGTATGGGAGGAGGCACCGGGGAGCTGTTTTTT
CDR3 protein: CASSGMGGGTGELFF
J gene: TRBJ2-2
V gene: TRBV5-1
clone size: -
D gene: -

CDR3 DNA: TGTGCCAGCAGCTCTCAGACAGGGAGACGTTCTGGGGCCAACGTCCTGACTTTC
CDR3 protein: CASSSQTGRRSGANVLTF
J gene: TRBJ2-6
V gene: TRBV7-9
clone size: -
D gene: TRBD1

CDR3 DNA: TGTGCCAGCTCACCACCGGGACAGGGGCACGGGGAGCTGTTTTTT
CDR3 protein: CASSPPGQGHGELFF
J gene: TRBJ2-2
V gene: TRBV18
clone size: -
D gene: TRBD1

CDR3 DNA: TGTGCCAGCAGCTTAGAGGAGGGAAACACCATATATTTT
CDR3 protein: CASSLEEGNTIYF
J gene: TRBJ1-3
V gene: TRBV11-3
clone size: once
D gene: -

CDR3 DNA: TGTGCCAGCAGTCACTCTACCGGGACAGTGGACCCGTACCAAGAGACCCAGTACTTC
CDR3 protein: CASSHSTGTVDPYQETQYF
J gene: TRBJ2-5
V gene: TRBV7-9
clone size: -
D gene: TRBD1

CDR3 DNA: TGCGCCAGCACCACGACTAGCGGAAAAGAGACCCAGTACTTC
CDR3 protein: CASTTTSGKETQYF
J gene: TRBJ2-5
V gene: TRBV5-1
clone size: -
D gene: TRBD2

CDR3 DNA: TGTGCCAGCGATTCCGGGACAGGGTGGCACGAGCAGTACTTC
CDR3 protein: CASDSGTGWHEQYF
J gene: TRBJ2-7
V gene: TRBV28
clone size: -
D gene: TRBD1

CDR3 DNA: TGTGCCTGGAGTTCTGGACGACGGAATGAGCAGTTCTTC
CDR3 protein: CAWSSGRRNEQFF
J gene: TRBJ2-1
V gene: TRBV30
clone size: -
D gene: -